A single sample is the source of the 23 T cell receptor beta chains below, sequenced in a study of blood T cells in healthy people across ages. Through a sample-barcoded 5' primer and a J-beta primer mix, a second PCR was run for roughly 6 to 12 cycles. TCRdb passed the 5' RACE reads through MiXCR, listing each CDR3 protein once. This table has some 1.8 million distinct CDR3 sequences, about two fifths appearing once. Material: blood. Receptors originate from a human donor in good health.

This chain uses TRBV4-1 with TRBJ1-2; a possible D gene is TRBD1 (5 bases). Trimming removed 1 base at V and 4 bases at J, with 10 bases between. This CDR3 spans 14 amino acids. Germline V lookup: CDR1 MGHRA, CDR2 YSYEKL. CDR3 DNA: TGCGCCAGCAGCCAAGCGGCAGGGCCCTATGGCTACACCTTC. Its translation is CASSQAAGPYGYTF.

V usage is TRBV6-5 and J usage is TRBJ2-2, with D unclear. The length of the CDR3 is 12 residues. The germline V gene encodes CDR1 MNHEY and CDR2 SVGAGI. V lost 6 bases and J 7 bases, leaving 9 bases between the germline ends. CDR3 amino acids: CASSTLGGELFF. The CDR3 DNA follows: TGTGCCAGCAGCACTCTGGGCGGGGAGCTGTTTTTT.

This clonotype was seen a handful of times. The gene calls are TRBV6-5 and TRBJ2-7; tentatively, D is TRBD2 (6 bases). V lost 7 bases and J lost 2, with 15 bases in between. The CDR3 extends over 14 amino acids. The germline CDR1 and CDR2 sequences are MNHEY and SVGAGI. CDR3 loop: CASIPSGRPYEQYF. The CDR3 DNA follows: TGTGCCAGCATTCCTTCGGGGAGGCCCTACGAGCAGTACTTC.

The chain couples TRBV7-9 to TRBJ2-1; D tentatively fits TRBD1 or TRBD2 (5 bases each). Per germline, CDR1 SEHNR and CDR2 FQNEAQ (reference sequence). The CDR3 is 12 residues long. V lost 5 bases and J lost 9, with 11 bases in between. The CDR3 DNA follows: TGTGCCAGCAGCCAAGAGGGGCCTGAGCAGTTCTTC. It encodes CASSQEGPEQFF. The entire variable domain, with the rest obtained from reference TRBV7-9 and TRBJ2-1, is as follows: DTGVSQNPRHKITKRGQNVTFRCDPISEHNRLYWYRQTLGQGPEFLTYFQNEAQLEKSRLLSDRFSAERPKGSFSTLEIQRTEQGDSAMYLCASSQEGPEQFFGPGTRLTVL.

This sequence joins TRBV29-1 and TRBJ2-5; D gene uncertain. V lost 6 bases, J lost 5 bases, and 22 bases lay in between. The CDR3 length is 15 residues. Germline CDR1 SQVTM, CDR2 ANQGSEA. CDR3 in amino acids: CSVSPSTLQTETQYF. The CDR3 DNA follows: TGCAGCGTATCCCCCTCTACCCTCCAGACGGAGACCCAGTACTTC. Complete variable domain (other parts from reference TRBV29-1 and TRBJ2-5): SAVISQKPSRDICQRGTSLTIQCQVDSQVTMMFWYRQQPGQSLTLIATANQGSEATYESGFVIDKFPISRPNLTFSTLTVSNMSPEDSSIYLCSVSPSTLQTETQYFGPGTRLLVL.

This clonotype was seen many times. This chain connects TRBV7-3 to TRBJ2-7, with 9 positions matching TRBD1. With 6 bases clipped from V and 5 bases from J, the junction kept 5 bases outside the gene matches. CDR3 length equals 13 residues. Germline V CDR1 and CDR2: SGHTA, FQGTGA. The CDR3 here is CASSLTGGNEQYF. For the CDR3, the DNA is TGTGCCAGCAGTCTTACAGGGGGCAACGAGCAGTACTTC.

The CDR3 protein is CASSPPDRGMYEQYF. CDR3 nucleotide sequence: TGTGCCAGCAGTCCCCCCGACAGGGGGATGTACGAGCAGTACTTC. The gene calls are TRBV28 and TRBJ2-7; 9 bases are shared with TRBD1. In germline, CDR1 is MDHEN, CDR2 SYDVKM. The CDR3 sequence is 15 residues long. V was pared by 5 bases and J by 4 bases, with 9 bases of the junction left unmatched.

This clonotype was recorded many times. The CDR3 region has the DNA TGCAGTGCGGCGGGGTCCTATGGCTACACCTTC. Translated: CSAAGSYGYTF. The chain has TRBV20-1 and TRBJ1-2; D remains unclear. The germline gives CDR1 DFQATT, CDR2 SNEGSKA (reference sequence). The CDR3 consists of 11 residues. The ends were cut back, 6 bases at V and 4 bases at J, with 9 bases in the middle.

The genes are TRBV12-3 or TRBV12-4 and TRBJ2-3; 9 positions match TRBD2. Losses at the gene ends were 10 bases for V and 1 base for J; bases not matched to a gene: 9. This CDR3 is built from 15 residues. Written as DNA, the CDR3 is TGTGCCACCGATTGGCAGCGGGGGGGCACAGATACGCAGTATTTT. The encoded protein is CATDWQRGGTDTQYF.

This clonotype was detected ten times or more. The chain combines TRBV12-3 or TRBV12-4 with TRBJ2-3; D is perhaps TRBD1 (5 bases). V was shortened by 2 bases and J by 6 bases, with 12 bases between the two germline ends. The CDR3 spans 14 residues. The CDR3 loop is CASSLSGPRDTQYF. DNA of the CDR3: TGTGCCAGCAGTTTATCAGGGCCCCGTGATACGCAGTATTTT.

This clonotype has ten or more counts. This rearrangement joins TRBV5-1 to TRBJ2-7; tentatively, D is TRBD2 (5 bases). The CDR3 is 15 amino acids. CDR1 and CDR2 (germline): SGHRS, YFSETQ. The germline V and J ends were trimmed by 0 bases and 6 bases, with 16 bases remaining between them. In DNA form, the CDR3 reads TGCGCCAGCAGCTTGGCCGGGGTAGATTTGTCCGAGCAGTACTTC. Amino acid sequence: CASSLAGVDLSEQYF.

The chain has TRBV6-2 or TRBV6-3 and TRBJ2-3; D gene ambiguous. The V gene's germline CDR1 is MNHEY and CDR2 SVGEGT. V lost 4 bases and J 2 bases, leaving 16 bases between the germline ends. The CDR3 loop spans 16 amino acids. CDR3 in amino acids: CASSWGHPPDTDTQYF. As DNA, the CDR3 is TGTGCCAGCAGTTGGGGTCACCCGCCGGACACAGATACGCAGTATTTT.

There are a few counts of this clonotype. The gene calls are TRBV5-5 and TRBJ2-1; a possible D gene is TRBD1 (6 bases). This CDR3 comprises 15 residues. V gave up 4 bases and J gave up 1 base, with 12 bases separating them. Germline V gene data show CDR1 as SGHKS and CDR2 as YYEKEE (reference sequence). The CDR3 sequence: CASSDRTGSYNEQFF. CDR3 nucleotide sequence: TGTGCCAGCAGCGACAGGACTGGTTCCTACAATGAGCAGTTCTTC.

This clonotype was observed a few times. The gene calls are TRBV7-9 and TRBJ1-2, with unresolved D. V was cut by 3 bases and J by 6 bases, with 11 bases left in between. CDR3 length: 13 residues. Germline V CDR1 and CDR2: SEHNR, FQNEAQ (reference sequence). In nucleotides, the CDR3 is TGTGCCAGCAGCTTGGCCTCGGAGGATGGCTACACCTTC. Protein sequence: CASSLASEDGYTF.

In its sample, this clonotype was seen a few times. This chain links TRBV6-5 with TRBJ2-6; unclear D gene. The CDR3 spans 16 residues. Per germline, CDR1 MNHEY and CDR2 SVGAGI. V dropped 0 bases and J dropped 4 bases, with 10 bases sitting between them. CDR3 sequence reads: CASSYSKGSGANVLTF. CDR3 bases: TGTGCCAGCAGTTACTCGAAGGGATCCGGGGCCAACGTCCTGACTTTC.

This sequence joins TRBV2 and TRBJ2-7; D is possibly TRBD1 (6 bases). The CDR3 extends over 12 amino acids. Germline values: CDR1 SNHLY, CDR2 FYNNEI. V lost 10 bases, J lost 5 bases, and 15 bases lay in between. The CDR3: CANRVIRDEQYF. The CDR3 nucleotides are TGTGCCAACAGGGTGATACGGGACGAGCAGTACTTC.

The chain is built from TRBV9 and TRBJ2-3, with D perhaps TRBD1 (7 bases). CDR3 length: 17 residues. V lost 0 bases to trimming and J lost 4 bases, with 18 bases between them. Germline V gives CDR1 SGDLS, CDR2 YYNGEE. The CDR3 coding sequence is TGTGCCAGCAGCGTAGAGGGGGGACAGCACCCGGCAGATACGCAGTATTTT. Amino acid sequence: CASSVEGGQHPADTQYF.

The table lists this clonotype with a few counts. CDR3 loop: CASSVPGQGSYEQYF. The CDR3 region has the DNA TGTGCCAGCAGTGTTCCGGGACAGGGGTCCTACGAGCAGTACTTC. The chain combines TRBV28 with TRBJ2-7, with TRBD1 matching over 10 bases. V shed 5 bases and J 1 base; nucleotides not matched to a gene: 5. The germline V gene encodes CDR1 MDHEN and CDR2 SYDVKM. CDR3 size: 15 residues.

This clonotype was picked up a small number of times. The chain employs TRBV28 and TRBJ2-1; D not resolved. Between the trimmed V and J ends, which lost 2 bases and 2 bases, there was a span of 13 bases. Germline CDR1 is MDHEN and CDR2 is SYDVKM. CDR3 size: 16 residues. The CDR3 DNA is TGTGCCAGCAGTTTACCCCAGTCGATCCCCTACAATGAGCAGTTCTTC. Protein: CASSLPQSIPYNEQFF.

This chain joins TRBV4-3 and TRBJ1-2; no firm D call. Germline loops: CDR1 LGHNA, CDR2 YSLEER. The V end lost 3 bases, the J end lost 0 bases, and 14 bases lay between the germline ends. The CDR3 loop spans 16 amino acids. CDR3: CASSQEWGVPNYGYTF. The CDR3 coding sequence is TGCGCCAGCAGCCAGGAATGGGGAGTCCCTAACTATGGCTACACCTTC.

The J gene is TRBJ2-5, the V gene TRBV7-3; TRBD2 matches 9 bases. The ends lost 0 bases at V and 5 bases at J; junction bases unmatched: 10. This CDR3 spans 17 amino acids. Germline CDR1 is SGHTA and CDR2 is FQGTGA. Here the CDR3 reads CASSLTGSGGFGETQYF. CDR3 nucleotide sequence: TGTGCCAGCAGCTTAACGGGTAGCGGGGGCTTCGGGGAGACCCAGTACTTC.

The V and J genes are TRBV5-1 and TRBJ2-5; D is perhaps TRBD2 (6 bases). TRBJ2-1 explains the end of the DNA better; the J call may be wrong. Germline CDR1 is SGHRS and CDR2 is YFSETQ. This CDR3 has 17 amino acids. The CDR3 DNA is TGCGCCAGCAGCCTCCTGACTAGTGCCGGAAACCAAGAGACCCAGTTCTTC. It codes for CASSLLTSAGNQETQFF.

The chain recombines TRBV7-2 with TRBJ2-1; D call uncertain. Trimming took 4 bases from V and 0 from J, leaving 13 bases between them. The germline CDR1 and CDR2 sequences are SGHTA and FQGNSA. This CDR3 has 16 residues. CDR3 amino acids: CASSYFHASSYNEQFF. The CDR3 DNA is TGTGCCAGCAGCTATTTCCACGCCAGCTCCTACAATGAGCAGTTCTTC.